The 4 T cell receptor beta chains in this list originate from one sample, sequenced in a study of regulatory T cells in long-lasting Graves disease. Arm-PCR of CDR3 regions with iRepertoire HTBI primers generated TCR beta libraries. TCRdb re-analysed the multiplex PCR reads in MiXCR, keeping a single row per CDR3 protein. The table lists over 450,000 distinct CDR3 sequences, 9.5% to 15% of them singletons. The time point is: newly diagnosed GD, antithyroid drugs for less than 3 months. PBMCs were the source of the RNA used for TCR sequencing. Separately, the same data were catalogued under a study of T cells in Graves' hyperthyroidism and ophthalmopathy.

The source material was peripheral blood mononuclear cells (PBMCs), sampled at new diagnosis, from a patient treated with antithyroid drugs. The source of these receptors is a woman aged 25 to 39 with Graves disease.

The sample holds many counts of this clonotype. This sequence joins TRBV6-1 and TRBJ2-5; D not resolved. The CDR3 spans 13 residues. V was trimmed by 3 bases and J by 2 bases, leaving 7 bases between them. The germline gives CDR1 MNHNS, CDR2 SASEGT. The CDR3, as DNA: TGTGCCAGCAGTGAGGCCAGGCAAGAGACCCAGTACTTC. Residues: CASSEARQETQYF.

At least ten counts were recorded for this clonotype. This chain uses TRBV13 with TRBJ2-4; 9 positions match TRBD1. The CDR3 runs 16 residues. The germline gives CDR1 PRHDT, CDR2 FYEKMQ (reference sequence). Germline trimming cut 4 bases from V and 2 bases from J; bases unmatched to any gene: 6. The CDR3 is CASSSQGAWTKNIQYF. In DNA form, the CDR3 reads TGTGCCAGCAGCTCACAGGGGGCTTGGACCAAAAACATTCAGTACTTC.

As concerns this clonotype: This may arise from a read error, as a much more abundant clone is one base away. The rearrangement uses TRBV30 and TRBJ1-5; 9 bases fit TRBD1. CDR1 GTSNPN and CDR2 SVGIG come from the germline V gene (reference sequence). The length of the CDR3 is 14 residues. CDR3 nucleotides: TGTGTCCTGGTCGAACAGGGGGCGGGTCAGCCCCAGCATTTT. Residues: CVLVEQGAGQPQHF.

This clonotype was counted between two and nine times. This chain links TRBV19 with TRBJ1-2; D might be TRBD1 (5 bases). V lost 6 bases and J lost 8, with 19 bases in between. Germline V gene sequence: CDR1 LNHDA, CDR2 SQIVND (reference sequence). The CDR3 is 14 residues long. Written as DNA, the CDR3 is TGTGCCAGTAGAAGTGGGCGGGGGGTTTTCGGCTACACCTTC. Its protein product is CASRSGRGVFGYTF. Full variable domain (rest looked up from reference TRBV19 and TRBJ1-2): DGGITQSPKYLFRKEGQNVTLSCEQNLNHDAMYWYRQDPGQGLRLIYYSQIVNDFQKGDIAEGYSVSREKKESFPLTVTSAQKNPTAFYLCASRSGRGVFGYTFGSGTRLTVV.